The rows below give T cell receptor beta chains drawn from one sample of a study of PD-1 blockade in mismatch repair-deficient tumors. Some clones are missing from TCRdb's copy, which holds only in-frame ones; the method was immunoSEQ multiplex PCR. This table has 38,000 or so clones, approximately 81% appearing once. The specimen was peripheral blood, collected less than 95 weeks after starting pembrolizumab. All receptors come from an adult with mismatch repair-deficient cancer. Both conserved end residues are part of each CDR3. Fields, in order: J gene, clone size, V gene, D gene, CDR3 DNA, CDR3 protein. D genes are given only for firm matches. Only some rows state a clone size, as once, few, many or a class for expanded clones.

j_gene: TRBJ1-2
abundance: .
v_gene: TRBV5-4
d_gene: TRBD1
CDR3nt: TGTGCCAGCAGCTTGGACAGGGGTACCTATGGCTACACCTTC
CDR3aa: CASSLDRGTYGYTF

j_gene: TRBJ2-5
abundance: .
v_gene: TRBV7-9
d_gene: .
CDR3nt: TGTGCCAGCAGCTTAGCGGTGGGGGAGACCCAGTACTTC
CDR3aa: CASSLAVGETQYF

j_gene: TRBJ2-2
abundance: .
v_gene: TRBV27
d_gene: .
CDR3nt: TGTGCCAGCAGGCCGGCGGGTAACACCGGGGAGCTGTTTTTT
CDR3aa: CASRPAGNTGELFF

j_gene: TRBJ2-3
abundance: .
v_gene: TRBV11-1
d_gene: .
CDR3nt: TGTGCCAGCAGCTCGGGGGCTGTCCCAGATACGCAGTATTTT
CDR3aa: CASSSGAVPDTQYF

j_gene: TRBJ2-3
abundance: .
v_gene: TRBV11-2
d_gene: .
CDR3nt: TGTGCCAGCAGTAAGAACGGAGCTAGCACAGATACGCAGTATTTT
CDR3aa: CASSKNGASTDTQYF

j_gene: TRBJ2-3
abundance: .
v_gene: TRBV7-9
d_gene: .
CDR3nt: TGTGCCAGCAGCCCCCCACAGTTTCCAGATACGCAGTATTTT
CDR3aa: CASSPPQFPDTQYF

j_gene: TRBJ1-4
abundance: .
v_gene: TRBV11-3
d_gene: .
CDR3nt: TGTGCCAGCAGCTTGTCCTCAGGATTGGGTGAAAAACTGTTTTTT
CDR3aa: CASSLSSGLGEKLFF

j_gene: TRBJ2-2
abundance: .
v_gene: TRBV28
d_gene: .
CDR3nt: TGTGCCGGCGGGCTAGCAAACACCGGGGAGCTGTTTTTT
CDR3aa: CAGGLANTGELFF

j_gene: TRBJ1-2
abundance: .
v_gene: TRBV20-1
d_gene: .
CDR3nt: TGCAGTGTGGGAGACTATGGCTACACCTTC
CDR3aa: CSVGDYGYTF

j_gene: TRBJ1-5
abundance: .
v_gene: TRBV7-2
d_gene: .
CDR3nt: TGTGCCAGCAGCTTTGGGGGAGGAGGCAATCAGCCCCAGCATTTT
CDR3aa: CASSFGGGGNQPQHF

j_gene: TRBJ2-1
abundance: .
v_gene: TRBV7-9
d_gene: .
CDR3nt: TGTGCCAGCAGCGATCACGGGCGCAATGAGCAGTTCTTC
CDR3aa: CASSDHGRNEQFF

j_gene: TRBJ1-1
abundance: .
v_gene: TRBV9
d_gene: .
CDR3nt: TGTGCCAGCAGCGCCTCGACACTAACTGAAGCTTTCTTT
CDR3aa: CASSASTLTEAFF

j_gene: TRBJ2-3
abundance: few
v_gene: TRBV19
d_gene: .
CDR3nt: TGTGCCAGTAGTCCAAGGGACTTAAACACAGATACGCAGTATTTT
CDR3aa: CASSPRDLNTDTQYF

j_gene: TRBJ2-1
abundance: .
v_gene: TRBV4-3
d_gene: TRBD2
CDR3nt: TGCGCCAGCAGCCCAGGACTAGCGGGGGGGGGTAACAATGAGCAGTTCTTC
CDR3aa: CASSPGLAGGGNNEQFF

j_gene: TRBJ2-1
abundance: .
v_gene: TRBV6-5
d_gene: TRBD1
CDR3nt: TGTGCCAGCAGGCTGACAGGGGTCAATGAGCAGTTCTTC
CDR3aa: CASRLTGVNEQFF

j_gene: TRBJ2-3
abundance: .
v_gene: TRBV20-1
d_gene: .
CDR3nt: TGCAGTGCTCCTTTCGGGGATACGCAGTATTTT
CDR3aa: CSAPFGDTQYF

j_gene: TRBJ1-2
abundance: .
v_gene: TRBV5-3
d_gene: TRBD1
CDR3nt: TGTGCCAGAAGCCCGGACAGGAACAACTATGGCTACACCTTC
CDR3aa: CARSPDRNNYGYTF

j_gene: TRBJ2-1
abundance: .
v_gene: TRBV6-5
d_gene: .
CDR3nt: TGTGCCAGCAGTTCTAGGGGAGTCCAGTTCTTC
CDR3aa: CASSSRGVQFF

j_gene: TRBJ2-5
abundance: once
v_gene: TRBV6-6
d_gene: .
CDR3nt: TGTGCCAGCAGTTACGAGGGCTCCGTTTCGGAGACCCAGTACTTC
CDR3aa: CASSYEGSVSETQYF

j_gene: TRBJ2-1
abundance: .
v_gene: TRBV13
d_gene: TRBD2
CDR3nt: TGTGCCAGCAGCGAGAGACTAGCGGGAGGGTACAATGAGCAGTTCTTC
CDR3aa: CASSERLAGGYNEQFF

j_gene: TRBJ1-1
abundance: .
v_gene: TRBV5-1
d_gene: TRBD1
CDR3nt: TGCGCCAGCAGCCCGGGACAGCAGAACACTGAAGCTTTCTTT
CDR3aa: CASSPGQQNTEAFF

j_gene: TRBJ1-1
abundance: .
v_gene: TRBV5-1
d_gene: .
CDR3nt: TGCGCCAGCAGCTTAGGGACCACAAGCACTGAAGCTTTCTTT
CDR3aa: CASSLGTTSTEAFF

j_gene: TRBJ2-2
abundance: .
v_gene: TRBV6-5
d_gene: .
CDR3nt: TGTGCCGCCCGTAGGGGGGCCGGAACCGGGGAGCTGTTTTTT
CDR3aa: CAARRGAGTGELFF

j_gene: TRBJ2-7
abundance: once
v_gene: TRBV4-1
d_gene: TRBD2
CDR3nt: TGCGCCAGCAGCAAAACTAGCGGGAGTTACGAGCAGTACTTC
CDR3aa: CASSKTSGSYEQYF

j_gene: TRBJ2-3
abundance: .
v_gene: TRBV4-3
d_gene: TRBD2
CDR3nt: TGCGCCAGCAGCCAAGGTGGCTTAGCGGGAGCTAGCACAGATACGCAGTATTTT
CDR3aa: CASSQGGLAGASTDTQYF

j_gene: TRBJ2-5
abundance: .
v_gene: TRBV7-9
d_gene: .
CDR3nt: TGTGCCAGCAGTCTCAGGGGGGTGTGGTTAGAGACCCAGTACTTC
CDR3aa: CASSLRGVWLETQYF

j_gene: TRBJ1-3
abundance: .
v_gene: TRBV5-1
d_gene: .
CDR3nt: TGCGCCAGCAGCTTGGGCGCTGGAAACACCATATATTTT
CDR3aa: CASSLGAGNTIYF

j_gene: TRBJ2-1
abundance: .
v_gene: TRBV7-9
d_gene: TRBD2
CDR3nt: TGTGCCAGCAGCTCCGGGCGGGAGATTATTGAGCAGTTCTTC
CDR3aa: CASSSGREIIEQFF

j_gene: TRBJ2-3
abundance: .
v_gene: TRBV15
d_gene: TRBD2
CDR3nt: TGTGCCACCAGCACCGGACTAGCGGGGTCCACAGATACGCAGTATTTT
CDR3aa: CATSTGLAGSTDTQYF

j_gene: TRBJ2-2
abundance: once
v_gene: TRBV7-3
d_gene: .
CDR3nt: TGTGCCAGCACCAGTACCGGGGAGCTGTTTTTT
CDR3aa: CASTSTGELFF

j_gene: TRBJ2-3
abundance: .
v_gene: TRBV9
d_gene: TRBD2
CDR3nt: TGTGCCAGCAGCGCCTCGGGACTAGCGGGAGGGCACCTTACGCAGTATTTT
CDR3aa: CASSASGLAGGHLTQYF

j_gene: TRBJ2-2
abundance: .
v_gene: TRBV4-1
d_gene: .
CDR3nt: TGCGCCAGCAGCCAACCACCAACTACGGAGGGGACCGGGGAGCTGTTTTTT
CDR3aa: CASSQPPTTEGTGELFF

j_gene: TRBJ1-5
abundance: .
v_gene: TRBV5-8
d_gene: TRBD1
CDR3nt: TGTGCCAGCAGCCCCGGGACAGGGGGCGCGACAAATCAGCCCCAGCATTTT
CDR3aa: CASSPGTGGATNQPQHF

j_gene: TRBJ1-5
abundance: .
v_gene: TRBV27
d_gene: .
CDR3nt: TGTGCCAGCCGACCGATAGCTGGAGGTCAGAATCAGCCCCAGCATTTT
CDR3aa: CASRPIAGGQNQPQHF

j_gene: TRBJ1-2
abundance: .
v_gene: TRBV5-1
d_gene: TRBD1
CDR3nt: TGCGCCAGCAGCTTGGTCAAAGGGGGCATTGGCTACACCTTC
CDR3aa: CASSLVKGGIGYTF

j_gene: TRBJ2-7
abundance: .
v_gene: TRBV20-1
d_gene: .
CDR3nt: TGCAGTGCGCCGGGGAATTACGAGCAGTACTTC
CDR3aa: CSAPGNYEQYF

j_gene: TRBJ2-7
abundance: .
v_gene: TRBV11-3
d_gene: TRBD1
CDR3nt: TGTGCCAGCAGCTTAGGCGGGACAGGGTTCCACGAGCAGTACTTC
CDR3aa: CASSLGGTGFHEQYF

j_gene: TRBJ1-1
abundance: .
v_gene: TRBV11-3
d_gene: .
CDR3nt: TGTGCCAGCAGCCGCGGGGGGTCAGCCTTGAACACTGAAGCTTTCTTT
CDR3aa: CASSRGGSALNTEAFF

j_gene: TRBJ2-1
abundance: .
v_gene: TRBV2
d_gene: .
CDR3nt: TGTGCCAGCAGGCCCAGGGGAAGCTCCTACAATGAGCAGTTCTTC
CDR3aa: CASRPRGSSYNEQFF

j_gene: TRBJ1-2
abundance: .
v_gene: TRBV5-1
d_gene: .
CDR3nt: TGCGCCAGCAGCTTGGACGGGGTGGGACTCTCTGGCTACACCTTC
CDR3aa: CASSLDGVGLSGYTF

j_gene: TRBJ2-5
abundance: .
v_gene: TRBV30
d_gene: .
CDR3nt: TGTGCCTGGAGTGTACAGGCAGAGACCCAGTACTTC
CDR3aa: CAWSVQAETQYF